This is a list of T cell receptor beta chains from one sample in a study of CD4 T cells in relation to SARS-CoV-2 and coronaviruses. Sequencing used immunoSEQ multiplex PCR; TCRdb keeps in-frame clones, though not all of them. The repertoire has 18,000 or so clones, approximately 82% of them found once; the top ten carry roughly 19%. The antigens for these receptors are not known. The sequencing sample was made of CD4+ T cells from PBMCs, cultured in vitro. Receptor source: a human donor in good health. CDR3s include the opening cysteine and the closing phenylalanine or tryptophan. D genes are given only for firm matches. Clone size appears in some rows only: once, few, many, or a class for an expanded clone.

NA NA TRBJ2-7 TRBV2 TGTGCCAGCAGTACAGGCCGACGGGAAACAAGGTCATACTTC CASSTGRRETRSYF
NA NA TRBJ2-7 TRBV14 TGTGCCAGCAGCCAAGCAGGGAGCCGAGGAGAGCAGTACTTC CASSQAGSRGEQYF
NA NA TRBJ1-5 TRBV7-9 TGTGCCAGCAGCTTCGGTGGGGGTGGCAATCAGCCCCAGCATTTT CASSFGGGGNQPQHF
NA NA TRBJ1-2 TRBV27 TGTGCCAGCAGTTTCAGGGTTGACTATGGCTACACCTTC CASSFRVDYGYTF
TRBD1 NA TRBJ1-4 TRBV19 TGTGCCAGTAGTATAGTCCCCTTGGCAGGGGGCGATGAAAAACTGTTTTTT CASSIVPLAGGDEKLFF
NA NA TRBJ1-2 TRBV3-1/TRBV3-2 TGTGCCAGCAGCCAAGCGCACAGGGCGAACTATGGCTACACCTTC CASSQAHRANYGYTF
NA NA TRBJ1-3 TRBV30 TGTGCCTGGCAACAGGCTACTGGAAACACCATATATTTT CAWQQATGNTIYF
TRBD2 NA TRBJ2-1 TRBV30 TGTGCCTGGAGTGGGACTAGCGGGAGGGCCTGGTCCCACAATGAGCAGTTCTTC CAWSGTSGRAWSHNEQFF
TRBD1 NA TRBJ2-5 TRBV9 TGTGCCAGCAGCGCTACAGGGGGCAGCGGGGAGACCCAGTACTTC CASSATGGSGETQYF
NA NA TRBJ2-3 TRBV5-5 TGTGCCAGCAGCCTGAGGGAGAGTACGCAGTATTTT CASSLRESTQYF
TRBD1 NA TRBJ1-1 TRBV18 TGTGCCAGCTCACCCCAGGGGGACAGGGGCACTGAAGCTTTCTTT CASSPQGDRGTEAFF
NA NA TRBJ1-1 TRBV2 TGTGCCTGGACAGCCGGGGACACTGAAGCTTTCTTT CAWTAGDTEAFF
NA NA TRBJ2-5 TRBV5-1 TGCGCCAGCAGCTTCGAGGAGACCCAGTACTTC CASSFEETQYF
NA NA TRBJ2-1 TRBV15 TGTGCCACCAGCAGAGATTGGGCTCCCTACAATGAGCAGTTCTTC CATSRDWAPYNEQFF
NA few TRBJ1-4 TRBV30 TGTGCCTGGAGTGATACACAGGTCTATGGTGAAAAACTGTTTTTT CAWSDTQVYGEKLFF
NA NA TRBJ2-2 TRBV5-1 TGCGCCAGCACCTACAGGGTTGGCACCGGGGAGCTGTTTTTT CASTYRVGTGELFF
NA NA TRBJ1-3 TRBV4-1 TGCGCCAGCAGCCAAGAGGGGCGAGGAAACACCATATATTTT CASSQEGRGNTIYF
TRBD2 NA TRBJ2-1 TRBV19 TGTGCCAGTAGCACCCCCGGGGCGGGAGTCCACAATGAGCAGTTCTTC CASSTPGAGVHNEQFF
NA NA TRBJ1-1 TRBV12-3/TRBV12-4 TGTGCCAGCAGACTAATTCAGTCCACTGAAGCTTTCTTT CASRLIQSTEAFF
NA NA TRBJ1-5 TRBV15 TGTGCCACCAGCAGACCCGGACAGCCCCAGCATTTT CATSRPGQPQHF
NA NA TRBJ1-5 TRBV6-2/TRBV6-3 TGTGCCAGCAGTTACGGTTCGGTGGGCGGAAGATATAGCAATCAGCCCCAGCATTTT CASSYGSVGGRYSNQPQHF
TRBD1 few TRBJ1-5 TRBV5-1 TGCGCCAGCAGCACCGGGACAGAGGGGCAGCCCCAGCATTTT CASSTGTEGQPQHF
TRBD1 NA TRBJ2-3 TRBV2 TGTGCCAGCAGTGGTAGGGACAGATTCACAGATACGCAGTATTTT CASSGRDRFTDTQYF
TRBD2 NA TRBJ2-1 TRBV3-1/TRBV3-2 TGTGCCAGCAGCCAAGGGACTAGCGGGAAGAATGAGCAGTTCTTC CASSQGTSGKNEQFF
NA NA TRBJ2-3 TRBV4-1 TGCGCCAGCAGCCAACCTGAGGATACGCAGTATTTT CASSQPEDTQYF
NA NA TRBJ2-7 TRBV11-2 TGTGCCAGCAGCTTAATTCGGGGGACCGAGCAGTACTTC CASSLIRGTEQYF
NA NA TRBJ2-3 TRBV24-1 TGTGCCACCAGTGTTACAACAGATACGCAGTATTTT CATSVTTDTQYF
NA NA TRBJ1-2 TRBV4-1 TGCGCCAGCAGCCAAGCGGGACTCAATGGCTACACCTTC CASSQAGLNGYTF
TRBD2 NA TRBJ2-7 TRBV6-1 TGTGCCAGCAGGTCCCTCGGCAGGGAGGGACACGAGCAGTACTTC CASRSLGREGHEQYF
NA NA TRBJ2-5 TRBV3-1/TRBV3-2 TGTGCCAGCAGCCAAGAGGGAAGGAGAGAGACCCAGTACTTC CASSQEGRRETQYF
TRBD1 few TRBJ1-1 TRBV10-1 TGCGCCAGCAGTGGGGACAGGGGACGTAGCACTGAAGCTTTCTTT CASSGDRGRSTEAFF
NA NA TRBJ2-7 TRBV14 TGTGCCAGCAGCGTGGTCCAGCGGGCCTCCTACGAGCAGTACTTC CASSVVQRASYEQYF
NA NA TRBJ1-5 TRBV27 TGTGCCAGCAGTTTGGGGAGGCAGCAGCAGCCCCAGCATTTT CASSLGRQQQPQHF
NA NA TRBJ2-1 TRBV11-2 TGTGCCAGCAGCGTCCCTAGTGAGCAGTTCTTC CASSVPSEQFF
NA NA TRBJ1-5 TRBV3-1/TRBV3-2 TGTGCCAGCAGCCAAGAAGGCAGCAATCAGCCCCAGCATTTT CASSQEGSNQPQHF
TRBD2 NA TRBJ2-7 TRBV2 TGTGCCAGCAACCTAGCGGGAATCCACGAGCAGTACTTC CASNLAGIHEQYF
TRBD1 NA TRBJ1-2 TRBV28 TGTGCCAGCAGTCCCTCGGACAGGGGGCTTTCTGGCTACACCTTC CASSPSDRGLSGYTF
TRBD1 NA TRBJ1-1 TRBV7-3 TGTGCCAGCAGCTTAACTGGGACAGGGTGTTCGGACACTGAAGCTTTCTTT CASSLTGTGCSDTEAFF
NA NA TRBJ1-3 TRBV6-6 TGTGCCAGCAGTCGCGCTGGAAACACCATATATTTT CASSRAGNTIYF
TRBD1 NA TRBJ2-7 TRBV6-5 TGTGCCAGCGCCAGGACAGGGTGGGACGAGCAGTACTTC CASARTGWDEQYF